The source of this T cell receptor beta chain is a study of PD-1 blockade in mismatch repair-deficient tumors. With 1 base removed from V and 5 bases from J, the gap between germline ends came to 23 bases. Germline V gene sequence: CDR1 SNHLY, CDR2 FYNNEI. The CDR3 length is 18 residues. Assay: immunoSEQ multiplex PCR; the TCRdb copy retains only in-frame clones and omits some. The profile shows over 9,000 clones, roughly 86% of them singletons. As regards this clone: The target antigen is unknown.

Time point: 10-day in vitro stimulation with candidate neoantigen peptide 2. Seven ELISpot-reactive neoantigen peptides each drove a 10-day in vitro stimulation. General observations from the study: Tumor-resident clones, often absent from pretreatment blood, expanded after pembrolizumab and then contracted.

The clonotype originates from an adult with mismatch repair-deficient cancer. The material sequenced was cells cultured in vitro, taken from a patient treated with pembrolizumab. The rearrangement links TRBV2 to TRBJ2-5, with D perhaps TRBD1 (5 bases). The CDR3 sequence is CASSEGSFPTVDGETQYF. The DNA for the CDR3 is TGTGCCAGCAGTGAAGGTTCCTTTCCGACAGTTGATGGGGAGACCCAGTACTTC.